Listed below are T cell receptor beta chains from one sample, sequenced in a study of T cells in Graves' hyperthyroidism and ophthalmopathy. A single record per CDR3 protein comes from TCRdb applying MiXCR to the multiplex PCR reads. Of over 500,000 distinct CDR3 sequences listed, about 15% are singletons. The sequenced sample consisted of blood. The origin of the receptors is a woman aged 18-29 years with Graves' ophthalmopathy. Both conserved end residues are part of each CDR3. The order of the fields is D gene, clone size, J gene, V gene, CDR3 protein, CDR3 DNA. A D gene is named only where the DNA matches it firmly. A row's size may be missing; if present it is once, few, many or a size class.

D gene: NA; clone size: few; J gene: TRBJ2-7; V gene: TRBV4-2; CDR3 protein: CASSQDLRDNYEQYF; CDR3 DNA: TGTGCCAGCAGCCAAGATCTCCGAGACAACTACGAGCAGTACTTC
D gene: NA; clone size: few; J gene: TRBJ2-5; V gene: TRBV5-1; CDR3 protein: CASSLDRPRLETQYF; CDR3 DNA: TGCGCCAGCAGCTTGGACAGGCCCCGGCTGGAGACCCAGTACTTC
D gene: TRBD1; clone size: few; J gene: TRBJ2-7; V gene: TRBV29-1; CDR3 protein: CSVEPGGRNEQYF; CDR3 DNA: TGCAGCGTTGAACCAGGGGGCAGGAACGAGCAGTACTTC
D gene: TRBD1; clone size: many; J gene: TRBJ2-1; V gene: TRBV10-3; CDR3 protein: CAIRPGQGVNEQFF; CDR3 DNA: TGTGCCATCAGGCCGGGACAGGGTGTAAATGAGCAGTTCTTC
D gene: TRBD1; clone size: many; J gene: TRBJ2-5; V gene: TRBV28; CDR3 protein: CASSFPGQGLEETQYF; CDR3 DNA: TGTGCCAGCAGTTTCCCGGGACAGGGGTTAGAGGAGACCCAGTACTTC
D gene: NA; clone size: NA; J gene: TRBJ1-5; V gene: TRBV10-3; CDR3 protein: CAISWGPNQPQHF; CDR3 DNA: TGTGCCATCAGTTGGGGACCCAATCAGCCCCAGCATTTT
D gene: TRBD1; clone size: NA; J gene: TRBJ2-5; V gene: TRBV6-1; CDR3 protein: CATRGGQKYQETQYF; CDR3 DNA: TGTGCCACCCGAGGGGGACAGAAGTACCAAGAGACCCAGTACTTC
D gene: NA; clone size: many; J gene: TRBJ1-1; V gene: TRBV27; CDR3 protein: CASSFRSSMTEAFF; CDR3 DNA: TGTGCCAGCAGTTTCCGCAGTTCTATGACTGAAGCTTTCTTT
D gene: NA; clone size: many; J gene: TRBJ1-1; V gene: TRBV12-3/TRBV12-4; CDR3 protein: CASSLLAGPGHTEAFF; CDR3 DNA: TGTGCCAGCAGTTTATTAGCAGGGCCGGGGCACACTGAAGCTTTCTTT
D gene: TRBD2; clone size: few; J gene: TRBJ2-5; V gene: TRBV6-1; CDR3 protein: CASSYTSGLAETQYF; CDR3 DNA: TGTGCCAGCAGTTATACTAGCGGACTGGCGGAGACCCAGTACTTC
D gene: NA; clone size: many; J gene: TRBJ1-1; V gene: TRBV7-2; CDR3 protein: CASRGSGWTEAFF; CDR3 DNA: TGTGCCAGCCGCGGGTCGGGGTGGACTGAAGCTTTCTTT
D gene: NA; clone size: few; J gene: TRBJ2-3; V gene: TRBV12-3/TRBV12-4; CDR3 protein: CASSARLFWDTQYF; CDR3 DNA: TGTGCCAGCAGTGCCCGACTCTTCTGGGATACGCAGTATTTT
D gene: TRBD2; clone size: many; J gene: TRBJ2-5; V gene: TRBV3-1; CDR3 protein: CASSQQRLAGGQETQYF; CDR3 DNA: TGTGCCAGCAGCCAACAACGACTAGCGGGGGGCCAAGAGACCCAGTACTTC
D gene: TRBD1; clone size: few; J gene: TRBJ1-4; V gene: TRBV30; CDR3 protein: CAWNRQGSEKLFF; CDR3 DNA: TGTGCCTGGAACCGACAGGGAAGTGAAAAACTGTTTTTT
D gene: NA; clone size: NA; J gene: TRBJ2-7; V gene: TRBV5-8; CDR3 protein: CASSHTPSLVGTLYEQYF; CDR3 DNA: TGTGCCAGCAGCCACACGCCGTCCCTCGTAGGGACACTCTACGAGCAGTACTTC
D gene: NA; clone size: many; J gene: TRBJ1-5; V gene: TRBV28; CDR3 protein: CASSHPGTDQPQHF; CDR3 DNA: TGTGCCAGCAGTCATCCAGGGACCGATCAGCCCCAGCATTTT
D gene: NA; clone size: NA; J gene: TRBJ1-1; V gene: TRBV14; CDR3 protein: CASSQDTGSAEAFF; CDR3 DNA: TGTGCCAGCAGCCAAGATACGGGGTCTGCTGAAGCTTTCTTT
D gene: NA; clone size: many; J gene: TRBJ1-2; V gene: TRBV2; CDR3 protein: CASVRDGLNYGYTF; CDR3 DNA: TGTGCCAGCGTACGGGACGGCCTTAACTATGGCTACACCTTC
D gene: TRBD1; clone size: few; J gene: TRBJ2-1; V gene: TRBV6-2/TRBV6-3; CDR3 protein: CASRDRAEIAYNEQFF; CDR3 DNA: TGTGCCAGCCGGGACAGGGCCGAAATCGCCTACAATGAGCAGTTCTTC